This is a list of T cell receptor beta chains from one sample in a study of OX40 agonist ivuxolimab in advanced cancers. Sequencing was performed with immunoSEQ multiplex PCR; in TCRdb, only in-frame clones are kept and a portion is missing. The table records about 11,000 clones, around nine tenths of them present only once. The starting material was CD4+ or CD8+ T cells sorted from blood, obtained in a trial of the OX40 agonist ivuxolimab. All receptors come from an adult with an advanced solid tumor such as melanoma, head and neck, liver or kidney cancer. The CDR3 runs from the conserved cysteine through the conserved F or W.

V: TRBV6-1
J: TRBJ1-2
CDR3: CASSEGTGWLGYTF

V: TRBV6-1
J: TRBJ2-7
CDR3: CASSEAVRDITYEQYF

V: TRBV4-2
J: TRBJ2-7
CDR3: CASSVVAGGIYEQYF

V: TRBV6-6
J: TRBJ2-3
CDR3: CASSLEGARADTQYF

V: TRBV6-4
J: TRBJ2-3
CDR3: CASSDSQGTSTDTQYF

V: TRBV7-9
J: TRBJ2-1
CDR3: CASSPKLPGLEQFF

V: TRBV2
J: TRBJ2-1
CDR3: CASSAGRVGAEQFF

V: TRBV7-9
J: TRBJ2-5
CDR3: CASSLAFSGTDAETQYF

V: TRBV28
J: TRBJ1-4
CDR3: CASNPVGEKLFF

V: TRBV7-8
J: TRBJ2-2
CDR3: CASSWGLSHAGELFF

V: TRBV6-5
J: TRBJ1-5
CDR3: CASSWTGSNQPQHF

V: TRBV7-8
J: TRBJ2-1
CDR3: CASSLAATSGYNEQFF

V: TRBV30
J: TRBJ2-7
CDR3: CAWSVQAGNEQYF

V: TRBV6-4
J: TRBJ2-3
CDR3: CASSDSQGGTDTQYF

V: TRBV11-3
J: TRBJ2-6
CDR3: CASSLDNGLGANVLTF

V: TRBV11-1
J: TRBJ2-7
CDR3: CASSETGTGYEQYF

V: TRBV6-5
J: TRBJ2-2
CDR3: CASSYSPSTGELFF

V: TRBV27
J: TRBJ2-7
CDR3: CASSLNSGGRGYEQYF

V: TRBV4-1
J: TRBJ1-2
CDR3: CASSHKQGYGYTF

V: TRBV5-1
J: TRBJ2-7
CDR3: CASSFKRGLLGLFYEQYF

V: TRBV2
J: TRBJ2-4
CDR3: CASSEGASGTFGWGIQYF

V: TRBV27
J: TRBJ2-3
CDR3: CASSVGGVYTDTQYF

V: TRBV10-1
J: TRBJ2-2
CDR3: CASRSSGRIGTGELFF

V: TRBV27
J: TRBJ2-1
CDR3: CASSLRSSSYNEQFF

V: TRBV12-5
J: TRBJ2-3
CDR3: CASGQSTDTQYF

V: TRBV7-2
J: TRBJ2-2
CDR3: CASSFSGVTGELFF

V: TRBV7-9
J: TRBJ1-1
CDR3: CASSRSGTGRTEAFF

V: TRBV9
J: TRBJ2-7
CDR3: CASSVDRVVDEQYF